One T cell receptor beta chain is described in this entry. Its antigen is still unknown. Every PCR got spiked synthetic TCR analog templates. The data were produced by immunoSEQ multiplex PCR, yet TCRdb's version contains in-frame clones alone and is incomplete. In the table there are under 100,000 clones, 82% of which are singletons. This entry comes from a study of PD-L1 blockade in urothelial cancer. Study-level information: Timepoints chosen for blood analysis were 3 weeks (second dose) and 6 weeks after treatment start. Blood samples had a median of 141,255 T cells.

Study-wide results and limits: When measured at 3 weeks, tumor-associated blood clones expanded more in durable-benefit patients.

The trim removed 5 bases at V and 7 bases at J, leaving 10 bases unmatched. Per germline, CDR1 SQVTM and CDR2 ANQGSEA. This CDR3 spans 13 amino acids. This specimen was PBMCs, taken around atezolizumab (anti-PD-L1) treatment. This receptor was identified in a man between 65 and 85 years old with urothelial cancer. This chain connects TRBV29-1 to TRBJ2-7; 8 bases align to TRBD1. The CDR3 here is CSVSSRGREEQYF. In nucleotides, the CDR3 is TGCAGCGTTTCGAGCAGGGGGCGGGAAGAGCAGTACTTC.